This TCR beta chain originates from a study of somatic mutations in cytotoxic T cells in rheumatoid arthritis. Study-wide background: Blood samples of around 30 ml were drawn from patients (in EDTA) right after diagnosis and before any treatment. Nearly 100% purity was obtained when some V beta antibody-stained T-cell populations were flow-sorted; these included V beta1+ cells sequenced for TCRB. Study conclusions and caveats: Any difference in CD8+ T-cell clonality between patients who had rheumatoid arthritis and healthy controls who were age-matched was not statistically significant. TRBV07 showed slight underrepresentation in rheumatoid arthritis patients, unadjusted for multiple comparisons.

The germline V and J ends were trimmed by 4 bases and 4 bases, with 15 bases remaining between them. The V gene's germline CDR1 is SGHDT and CDR2 YYEEEE. This CDR3 contains 15 residues. Libraries were prepared by immunoSEQ multiplex PCR; TCRdb keeps only in-frame clonotypes and omits some of them. This table has roughly 30,000 clones, 80% to 85% appearing once. Concerning this clone: What it binds is unknown.

The chain has TRBV5-6 and TRBJ1-5; D possibly corresponds to TRBD1 (6 bases). The sequence derives from an adult with rheumatoid arthritis. Material: CD8+ T cells sorted from blood. CDR3 coding DNA: TGTGCCAGCAGCCCGAACGGGGGGCCGAATCAGCCCCAGCATTTT. As protein: CASSPNGGPNQPQHF.